This T cell receptor (beta chain) was identified during a study of cytomegalovirus exposure and HLA in healthy donors. The overall study: One earlier analysis, a look at about 179 million T cells, found roughly 110 million unique TCR beta sequences.

For this clone: Its antigen is unidentified.

The PCR ran on 60 Vbeta and 13 Jbeta primers. Profiled with immunoSEQ multiplex PCR; TCRdb holds only in-frame clones, not every one. Of some 130,000 clones in the sample, roughly 79% were seen once. In germline, CDR1 is MGHRA, CDR2 YSYEKL. With V trimmed by 1 base and J by 7 bases, 12 bases remained unmatched. The CDR3 runs to 17 residues. The study, taken as a whole, reports: Exclusion applied to some V segments, including TRBV6-2 and TRBV6-3, as they were indistinguishable. Later analysis identified a missense DCLRE1C variant that was linked to TCR beta V- and J-gene trimming.

The sequence was collected from a boy aged 2 to 10 in good health and CMV-seronegative. Sequencing was done on a sample of PBMCs. This chain links TRBV4-1 with TRBJ2-3; 9 positions agree with TRBD1. CDR3: CASSQALQGAALNTQYF. CDR3 nucleotides: TGCGCCAGCAGCCAAGCTTTACAGGGGGCTGCACTTAATACGCAGTATTTT.